The 19 T cell receptor beta chains below all came from one sample that was sequenced in a study of graft-versus-host responses after intestinal transplantation. No antigen is known for these receptors. Profiling relied on immunoSEQ multiplex PCR, and the TCRdb table lists in-frame clones only, not all of them. The table includes about 96,000 clones, 80% to 95% detected once. The sample consisted of unstimulated CD4+ T cells sorted from spleen or lymph node cells, taken before intestinal transplant. The receptors stem from a human donor who received an intestinal transplant.

J is TRBJ1-2 and V is TRBV27; the D gene is possibly TRBD1 (6 bases). The CDR3 is 15 amino acids. Trimming removed 0 bases from V and 5 bases from J, with 13 bases in between. Per germline, CDR1 MNHEY and CDR2 SMNVEV (reference sequence). CDR3 amino acids: CASSLSGGAGYGYTF. In nucleotides, the CDR3 is TGTGCCAGCAGTTTATCGGGGGGCGCAGGATATGGCTACACCTTC.

The rearrangement uses TRBV7-8 and TRBJ2-1; D might be TRBD1 (5 bases). This CDR3 is built from 16 residues. Trimming removed 1 base at V and 7 bases at J, with 17 bases between. CDR1 and CDR2 from the germline V gene are SGHVS and FQNEAQ. CDR3 sequence reads: CASSLVVGQGGNEQFF. In DNA, the CDR3 is TGTGCCAGCAGCTTAGTCGTCGGTCAGGGTGGGAATGAGCAGTTCTTC.

CDR3 sequence (DNA): TGTGCCAGCAGTTACTCGCAGGGGGCTAATGGCTACACCTTC. It encodes CASSYSQGANGYTF. The rearrangement joins TRBV6-5 to TRBJ1-2, with 8 bases fitting TRBD1. This CDR3 region has 14 residues. Germline lookup yields CDR1 MNHEY and CDR2 SVGAGI. Germline trimming cut 0 bases from V and 6 bases from J; bases unmatched to any gene: 3.

The V call is TRBV23-1, the J call TRBJ2-1; 11 bases map to TRBD2. TRBV23-1 qualifies as an ORF whose function is uncertain. The J segment lost 5 bases and the V segment lost 6 bases, leaving 6 bases of the junction unmatched. This CDR3 is 15 amino acids long. In DNA form, the CDR3 reads TGCGCCAGCAGGCCCATGGGACTAGCGGACAATGAGCAGTTCTTC. It codes for CASRPMGLADNEQFF.

This clone was counted a few times. This sequence joins TRBV27 and TRBJ1-3; D is uncertain. The CDR3 has 13 amino acids. V was pared by 4 bases and J by 11 bases, with 15 bases between. CDR1 and CDR2 from the germline V gene are MNHEY and SMNVEV (reference sequence). Here the CDR3 DNA reads TGTGCCAGCAGTTCCCCAGACCCGGACCCCATATATTTT. It yields the protein CASSSPDPDPIYF.

This clone has just a few counts. This chain connects TRBV27 to TRBJ1-4, with D perhaps matching TRBD1 (5 bases). Germline V CDR1 and CDR2: MNHEY, SMNVEV (reference sequence). Deletions cut 2 bases from V and 5 bases from J, with 12 bases between. There are 15 residues in the CDR3. CDR3 bases: TGTGCCAGCAGTTTAAGCAGGGTCAGGAATGAAAAACTGTTTTTT. It encodes CASSLSRVRNEKLFF.

The rearrangement joins TRBV29-1 to TRBJ2-3; D is perhaps TRBD2 (6 bases). V was clipped by 7 bases and J by 8 bases, with 25 bases between them. Germline CDR1 and CDR2: SQVTM and ANQGSEA. The CDR3 loop spans 15 amino acids. DNA for the CDR3: TGCAGCGGGACAACCGGGACTGTCGAATGGGGTACGCAGTATTTT. Protein sequence: CSGTTGTVEWGTQYF.

The CDR3 protein is CASSPIIGTEAFF. The CDR3, as DNA: TGTGCCAGCAGCCCAATCATCGGCACTGAAGCTTTCTTT. The chain joins TRBV28 to TRBJ1-1; no reliable D call. The CDR3 is 13 amino acids. V was shortened by 6 bases and J by 4 bases, with 12 bases between the two germline ends. The germline gives CDR1 MDHEN, CDR2 SYDVKM. Full variable domain (remainder filled in from reference TRBV28 and TRBJ1-1): DVKVTQSSRYLVKRTGEKVFLECVQDMDHENMFWYRQDPGLGLRLIYFSYDVKMKEKGDIPEGYSVSREKKERFSLILESASTNQTSMYLCASSPIIGTEAFFGQGTRLTVV.

The chain recombines TRBV10-3 with TRBJ1-1; TRBD1 might be the D (5 bases). The V gene lost 11 bases and the J gene lost 0 bases, with 16 bases spanning the gap. This CDR3 comprises 14 residues. Germline-derived CDR1 and CDR2 are ENHRY and SYGVKD. The CDR3 loop reads CASTQAALNTEAFF. The CDR3 DNA sequence: TGTGCCTCAACACAGGCCGCCTTGAACACTGAAGCTTTCTTT.

The chain couples TRBV19 to TRBJ1-5; D uncertain. Germline assignment: CDR1 LNHDA and CDR2 SQIVND (reference sequence). The CDR3 is 15 amino acids. V lost 3 bases to trimming and J lost 0 bases, with 9 bases between them. In DNA, the CDR3 is TGTGCCAGTAGTATGGACCGGTATAGCAATCAGCCCCAGCATTTT. Residues: CASSMDRYSNQPQHF. Combining the CDR3 with reference TRBV19 and TRBJ1-5 gives the whole variable domain DGGITQSPKYLFRKEGQNVTLSCEQNLNHDAMYWYRQDPGQGLRLIYYSQIVNDFQKGDIAEGYSVSREKKESFPLTVTSAQKNPTAFYLCASSMDRYSNQPQHFGDGTRLSIL.

This sequence joins TRBV25-1 and TRBJ1-2; no firm D call. CDR1 is MGHDK and CDR2 is SYGVNS in the germline V gene. The V end was cut by 2 bases, the J end by 4 bases, with 17 bases between. This CDR3 is built from 16 residues. CDR3 sequence reads: CASSERRTAGGYGYTF. The CDR3, as DNA: TGTGCCAGCAGTGAACGGAGAACGGCGGGAGGCTATGGCTACACCTTC.

CDR3 DNA sequence: TGTGCCAGCAGCCATCGGGTAGGGAGAGAGACCCAGTACTTC. Amino acids: CASSHRVGRETQYF. The chain recombines TRBV14 with TRBJ2-5; D might be TRBD2 (5 bases). CDR3 length: 14 amino acids. Trimming took off 3 bases at V and 4 bases at J, with 12 bases between the two ends. The germline V gene has CDR1 SGHDN and CDR2 FVKESK. Full variable domain (missing parts from reference TRBV14 and TRBJ2-5): EAGVTQFPSHSVIEKGQTVTLRCDPISGHDNLYWYRRVMGKEIKFLLHFVKESKQDESGMPNNRFLAERTGGTYSTLKVQPAELEDSGVYFCASSHRVGRETQYFGPGTRLLVL.

The rearrangement joins TRBV6-5 to TRBJ2-1; 8 bases line up with TRBD2. Looked up from germline, CDR1 is MNHEY and CDR2 is SVGAGI. V trimming: 3 bases; J trimming: 8 bases; junction bases outside the gene matches: 6. The CDR3 extends over 14 amino acids. CDR3 region: CASSYQRERDEQFF. In DNA form, the CDR3 reads TGTGCCAGCAGTTATCAGCGGGAGCGGGATGAGCAGTTCTTC.

The sample holds a few counts of this clone. The rearrangement joins TRBV4-1 to TRBJ2-5, with 10 bases that match TRBD1. This CDR3 is built from 13 residues. The V gene's germline CDR1 is MGHRA and CDR2 YSYEKL. After removal of 6 bases from V and 7 bases from J, the junction contained 5 bases not matched to a gene. The DNA of the CDR3 is TGCGCCAGCAGTGACAGGGGGCTCGTGACCCAGTACTTC. Its protein is CASSDRGLVTQYF.

This sequence joins TRBV30 and TRBJ2-3, with D perhaps matching TRBD1 (6 bases). Trimming shortened V by 2 bases and J by 0 bases, and 12 bases separated the two germline ends. CDR1 and CDR2 from the germline V gene are GTSNPN and SVGIG (reference sequence). The CDR3 is made up of 15 amino acids. Here the CDR3 reads CAWSPGQSSTDTQYF. The CDR3 DNA is TGTGCCTGGAGTCCAGGACAGAGCAGCACAGATACGCAGTATTTT. Combining the CDR3 with reference TRBV30 and TRBJ2-3 gives the whole variable domain SQTIHQWPATLVQPVGSPLSLECTVEGTSNPNLYWYRQAAGRGLQLLFYSVGIGQISSEVPQNLSASRPQDRQFILSSKKLLLSDSGFYLCAWSPGQSSTDTQYFGPGTRLTVL.

The chain carries TRBV4-1 and TRBJ2-7; possibly TRBD2 for D (6 bases). The CDR3 covers 16 residues. Germline values: CDR1 MGHRA, CDR2 YSYEKL. V was cut by 3 bases and J by 6 bases, with 21 bases left in between. The chain's CDR3 is CASSQGGGTGRIEQYF. CDR3 in DNA: TGCGCCAGCAGCCAGGGAGGCGGGACGGGTCGTATCGAGCAGTACTTC.

The chain employs TRBV10-3 and TRBJ1-4; D possibly corresponds to TRBD1 (5 bases). Germline CDR1 is ENHRY and CDR2 is SYGVKD. The CDR3 contains 14 residues. With 6 bases removed from V and 5 bases from J, the gap between germline ends came to 13 bases. CDR3 loop: CAIRTGTWNEKLFF. DNA of the CDR3: TGTGCCATCAGAACCGGGACCTGGAATGAAAAACTGTTTTTT.

This clone occurred a few times. The rearrangement links TRBV29-1 to TRBJ1-6, with D possibly matching TRBD1 (5 bases). Germline-derived CDR1 and CDR2 are SQVTM and ANQGSEA. The CDR3 covers 13 residues. With 4 bases removed from V and 7 bases from J, the gap between germline ends came to 11 bases. CDR3 in amino acids: CSVGSGRNSPLHF. The CDR3 DNA sequence: TGCAGCGTTGGGTCAGGGAGAAATTCACCCCTCCACTTT.

The chain uses TRBV10-2 and TRBJ2-1, with 12 bases identical to TRBD2. Trimming removed 5 bases from V and 4 bases from J; junction bases left unmatched: 3. Germline V lookup: CDR1 WSHSY, CDR2 SAAADI. The CDR3 covers 15 residues. Here the CDR3 DNA reads TGCGCCAGCAGTTTGACTAGCGGGGGATACAATGAGCAGTTCTTC. Translation: CASSLTSGGYNEQFF.